This TCR beta chain was sequenced for a study of T cell repertoires in cytomegalovirus infection (dated by TCRdb to the late 2010s). Concerning the study at large: Peptide stimulations targeted recently identified HLA-C-restricted CMV epitopes, whose presentation resists viral immunomodulation, together with well-studied HLA-B-restricted epitopes. Because public TCR beta signatures pointed to carriage of CMV infection together with the matching HLA type, the HLA type of each donor mattered for the analysis.

This clonotype has only a few counts. There is no known antigen for this receptor. No qualities accompany the bases; no much larger clone lies one base away. Points the paper makes about the study in general: In both this cohort and an independent approximately 370-donor cohort, the cumulative frequency of public TCR beta family members distinguished carriers of CMV infection plus the relevant HLA type. The ex vivo response was dominated by HLA-C-restricted CMV-specific TCR beta clonotypes, which also provided the single most frequent clonotype in two of eight donors.

As encoded in the germline V gene, CDR1 is MGHDK while CDR2 is SYGVNS. V gives up 7 bases and J gives up 0 bases, and the segment between their germline ends measures 19 bases. The CDR3 starts with the cysteine, ends with the phenylalanine, and has 17 residues. Here the CDR3 DNA is all that survives: 51 bases in frame from base 1. These reads were obtained on an Illumina HiSeq 1500. The public sequencing data were trimmed at Q25 with fastp and processed into clonotypes with MiXCR by TCRdb, which kept only in-frame beta chains. Records with the same CDR3 protein are collapsed into one entry carrying the most frequent genes and DNA. This sample gives some 940,000 distinct CDR3 sequences in total; around 29% of them show up just once. The ten largest make up 11% to 15% of the sample. The treatment or condition label, read with the paper, signifies: in vitro stimulation with specific CMV peptide epitopes to enrich CMV-specific T cells.

The receptor comes from a human donor in good health (CMV status not recorded). Some clones in this sample may be carry-over from other donors' samples. Here the sequenced sample was cultured CD8+ T cells from PBMCs, taken from culture after CMV antigen stimulation. This chain joins TRBV25-1 to TRBJ1-3; the D gene remains uncertain. The DNA is TGTGCCAGCATAGGCCCAGAGCGCACAAGCTCTGGAAACACCATATATTTT. The encoded protein is CASIGPERTSSGNTIYF.